The rows below give T cell receptor beta chains drawn from one sample of a study of blood T cell repertoires in COVID-19. Sequencing was performed with immunoSEQ multiplex PCR; in TCRdb, only in-frame clones are kept and a portion is missing. Of some 200,000 clones in the sample, about 91% were seen once. The sequenced sample was PBMCs or T cells enriched from blood (not recorded which). The receptors were sampled from a man younger than 30 with acute COVID-19. The conserved cysteine and the conserved F or W are not part of the CDR3 here. The order of the fields is J gene, CDR3 length, V gene, CDR3 protein.

j_call: TRBJ1-6; cdr3_length: 12; v_call: TRBV3-1/TRBV3-2; cdr3_aa: ASSQASGDSPLH
j_call: TRBJ1-4; cdr3_length: 13; v_call: TRBV5-1; cdr3_aa: ASSSTGATNEKLF
j_call: TRBJ1-5; cdr3_length: 13; v_call: TRBV19; cdr3_aa: ASSSGTASNQPQH
j_call: TRBJ2-6; cdr3_length: 15; v_call: TRBV10-3; cdr3_aa: AISGTDCQSRANVLT
j_call: TRBJ2-2; cdr3_length: 12; v_call: TRBV11-3; cdr3_aa: ASSPSTLNGELF
j_call: TRBJ2-5; cdr3_length: 12; v_call: TRBV5-1; cdr3_aa: ASSSGQGIESQY
j_call: TRBJ1-1; cdr3_length: 10; v_call: TRBV6-5; cdr3_aa: ASSRGYTEAF
j_call: TRBJ1-2; cdr3_length: 9; v_call: TRBV24-1; cdr3_aa: ATGTDYGYT
j_call: TRBJ2-1; cdr3_length: 11; v_call: TRBV11-2; cdr3_aa: ASSPTEGSEQF
j_call: TRBJ2-5; cdr3_length: 12; v_call: TRBV7-7; cdr3_aa: ASSLAGTGETQY
j_call: TRBJ2-1; cdr3_length: 12; v_call: TRBV10-3; cdr3_aa: AISESPANNEQF
j_call: TRBJ2-7; cdr3_length: 11; v_call: TRBV25-1; cdr3_aa: ATGQGRNYEQY
j_call: TRBJ1-1; cdr3_length: 12; v_call: TRBV27; cdr3_aa: ASSSGGPMTEAF
j_call: TRBJ2-3; cdr3_length: 11; v_call: TRBV4-1; cdr3_aa: ASRLTGTDTQY
j_call: TRBJ2-2; cdr3_length: 15; v_call: TRBV4-3; cdr3_aa: ASSRGTSGANTGELF
j_call: TRBJ2-1; cdr3_length: 16; v_call: TRBV19; cdr3_aa: ASSIDGDRGFSYNEQF
j_call: TRBJ2-2; cdr3_length: 16; v_call: TRBV11-3; cdr3_aa: ASSLLPSTSGHTGELF
j_call: TRBJ2-1; cdr3_length: 12; v_call: TRBV9; cdr3_aa: ASSVGWEANEQF
j_call: TRBJ2-1; cdr3_length: 12; v_call: TRBV10-1; cdr3_aa: ASSESGTSNEQF
j_call: TRBJ2-7; cdr3_length: 9; v_call: TRBV7-8; cdr3_aa: ASSFTYEQY
j_call: TRBJ1-6; cdr3_length: 12; v_call: TRBV7-9; cdr3_aa: ASSRTGTNSPLH
j_call: TRBJ2-3; cdr3_length: 9; v_call: TRBV5-1; cdr3_aa: ASSEHNTQY
j_call: TRBJ2-7; cdr3_length: 13; v_call: TRBV6-5; cdr3_aa: ASSYSGAGGFEQY
j_call: TRBJ2-5; cdr3_length: 12; v_call: TRBV5-1; cdr3_aa: ASSSIRGQETQY
j_call: TRBJ2-7; cdr3_length: 12; v_call: TRBV7-6; cdr3_aa: ASSPTGGSYEQY
j_call: TRBJ2-5; cdr3_length: 12; v_call: TRBV7-8; cdr3_aa: ASRSDGNRETQY
j_call: TRBJ2-7; cdr3_length: 13; v_call: TRBV10-3; cdr3_aa: AIRTDRASSYEQY
j_call: TRBJ2-7; cdr3_length: 12; v_call: TRBV5-6; cdr3_aa: ASSWWTQRGEQY
j_call: TRBJ1-2; cdr3_length: 11; v_call: TRBV7-9; cdr3_aa: ASSRDRALGYT
j_call: TRBJ2-5; cdr3_length: 13; v_call: TRBV7-2; cdr3_aa: ASSHDGTNQETQY
j_call: TRBJ1-3; cdr3_length: 14; v_call: TRBV18; cdr3_aa: ASSLLQGDSGNTIY
j_call: TRBJ2-5; cdr3_length: 13; v_call: TRBV6-6; cdr3_aa: ASSYNGEVRETQY